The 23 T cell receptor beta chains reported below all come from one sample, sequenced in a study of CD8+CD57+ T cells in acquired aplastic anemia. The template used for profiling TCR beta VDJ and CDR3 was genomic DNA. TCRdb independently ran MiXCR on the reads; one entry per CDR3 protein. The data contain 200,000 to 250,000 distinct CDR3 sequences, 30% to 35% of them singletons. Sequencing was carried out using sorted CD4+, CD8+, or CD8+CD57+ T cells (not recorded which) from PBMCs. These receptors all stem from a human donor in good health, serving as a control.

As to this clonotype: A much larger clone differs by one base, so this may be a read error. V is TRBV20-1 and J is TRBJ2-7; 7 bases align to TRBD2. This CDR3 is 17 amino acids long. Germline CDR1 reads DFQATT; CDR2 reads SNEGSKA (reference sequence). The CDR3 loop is CSARAIETSGTTYGQYF. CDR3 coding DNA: TGCAGTGCTAGAGCCATAGAGACGAGCGGGACCACCTACGGGCAGTACTTC.

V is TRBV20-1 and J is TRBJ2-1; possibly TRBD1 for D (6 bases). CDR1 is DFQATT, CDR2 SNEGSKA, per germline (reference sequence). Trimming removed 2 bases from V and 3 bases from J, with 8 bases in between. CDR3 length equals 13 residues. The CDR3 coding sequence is TGCAGTGCTAGAACAGGGCTCTACAATGAGCAGTTCTTC. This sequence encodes CSARTGLYNEQFF.

The CDR3 DNA follows: TGTGCCACCAGCGAAGGAGTTACTAACTACGAGCAGTACTTC. Protein sequence: CATSEGVTNYEQYF. This chain links TRBV15 with TRBJ2-7; no clear D gene. The V and J ends lost 5 bases and 3 bases respectively, with 14 bases between them. Germline assignment: CDR1 LNHNV and CDR2 YYDKDF (reference sequence). The CDR3 covers 14 residues. The full variable domain, with the rest looked up from reference TRBV15 and TRBJ2-7, is DAMVIQNPRYQVTQFGKPVTLSCSQTLNHNVMYWYQQKSSQAPKLLFHYYDKDFNNEADTPDNFQSRRPNTSFCFLDIRSPGLGDTAMYLCATSEGVTNYEQYFGPGTRLTVT.

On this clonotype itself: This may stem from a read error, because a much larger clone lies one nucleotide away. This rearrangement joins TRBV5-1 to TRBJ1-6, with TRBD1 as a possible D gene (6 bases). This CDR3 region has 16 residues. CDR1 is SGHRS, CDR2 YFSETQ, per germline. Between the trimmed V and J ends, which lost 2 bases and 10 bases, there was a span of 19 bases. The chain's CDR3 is CASSFGGHSGPSPLHF. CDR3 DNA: TGCGCCAGCAGCTTTGGGGGGCATTCAGGACCCTCACCCCTCCACTTT.

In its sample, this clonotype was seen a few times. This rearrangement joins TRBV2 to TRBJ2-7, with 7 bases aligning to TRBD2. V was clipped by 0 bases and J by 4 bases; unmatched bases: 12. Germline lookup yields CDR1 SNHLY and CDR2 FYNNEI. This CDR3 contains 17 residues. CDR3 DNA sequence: TGTGCCAGCAGTGAAGCGGGCGGGAGCCGGGTTTTTTACGAGCAGTACTTC. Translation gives CASSEAGGSRVFYEQYF.

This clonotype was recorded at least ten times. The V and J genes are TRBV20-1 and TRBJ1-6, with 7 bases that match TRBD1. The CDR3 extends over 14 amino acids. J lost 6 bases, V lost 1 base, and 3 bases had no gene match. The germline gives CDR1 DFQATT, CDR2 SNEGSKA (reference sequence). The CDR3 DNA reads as TGCAGTGCTAGAGCCGGGACAGCTAATTCACCCCTCCACTTT. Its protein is CSARAGTANSPLHF.

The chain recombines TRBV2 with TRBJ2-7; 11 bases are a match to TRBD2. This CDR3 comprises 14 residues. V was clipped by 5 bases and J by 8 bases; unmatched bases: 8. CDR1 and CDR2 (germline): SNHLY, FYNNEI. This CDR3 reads CASSNLAGGPQQYF. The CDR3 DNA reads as TGTGCCAGCAGTAACCTAGCGGGGGGACCACAGCAGTACTTC.

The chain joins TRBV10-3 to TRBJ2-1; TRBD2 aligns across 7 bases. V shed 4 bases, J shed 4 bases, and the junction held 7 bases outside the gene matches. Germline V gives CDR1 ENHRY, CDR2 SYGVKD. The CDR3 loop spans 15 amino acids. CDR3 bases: TGTGCCATCAGTGCTGCGGGAGCCGCTTACAATGAGCAGTTCTTC. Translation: CAISAAGAAYNEQFF.

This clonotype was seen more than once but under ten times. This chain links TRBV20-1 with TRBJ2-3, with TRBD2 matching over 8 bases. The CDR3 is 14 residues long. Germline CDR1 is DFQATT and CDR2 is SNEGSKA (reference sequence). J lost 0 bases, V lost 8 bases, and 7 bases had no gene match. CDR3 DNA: TGCAGTTCGGGGCTAGCGGGTAGCACAGATACGCAGTATTTT. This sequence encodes CSSGLAGSTDTQYF.

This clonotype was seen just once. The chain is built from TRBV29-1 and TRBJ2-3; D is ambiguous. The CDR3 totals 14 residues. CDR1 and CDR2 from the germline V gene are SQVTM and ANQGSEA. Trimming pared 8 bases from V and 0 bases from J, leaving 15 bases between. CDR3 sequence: CSPRSLTSTDTQYF. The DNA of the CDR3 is TGCAGCCCCCGCTCCTTAACTAGCACAGATACGCAGTATTTT.

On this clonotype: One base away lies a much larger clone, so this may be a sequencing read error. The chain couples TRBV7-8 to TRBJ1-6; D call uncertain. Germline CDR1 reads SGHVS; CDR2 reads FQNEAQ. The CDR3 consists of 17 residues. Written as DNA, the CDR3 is TGTGCCAGCAGCTCCCTAAAAATAGACGGGTTAAATTCACCCCGCCACTTT. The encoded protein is CASSSLKIDGLNSPRHF. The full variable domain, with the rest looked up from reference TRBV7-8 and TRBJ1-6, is GAGVSQSPRYKVAKRGQDVALRCDPISGHVSLFWYQQALGQGPEFLTYFQNEAQLDKSGLPSDRFFAERPEGSVSTLKIQRTQQEDSAVYLCASSSLKIDGLNSPRHFGNGTRLTVT.

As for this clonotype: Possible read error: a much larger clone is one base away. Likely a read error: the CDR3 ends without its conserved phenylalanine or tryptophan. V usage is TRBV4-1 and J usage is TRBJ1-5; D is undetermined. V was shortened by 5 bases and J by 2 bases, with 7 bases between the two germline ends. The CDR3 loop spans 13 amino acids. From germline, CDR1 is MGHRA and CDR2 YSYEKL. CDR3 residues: CASSGPGNQPQHS. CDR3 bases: TGCGCCAGCAGCGGACCCGGCAATCAGCCCCAGCATTCT.

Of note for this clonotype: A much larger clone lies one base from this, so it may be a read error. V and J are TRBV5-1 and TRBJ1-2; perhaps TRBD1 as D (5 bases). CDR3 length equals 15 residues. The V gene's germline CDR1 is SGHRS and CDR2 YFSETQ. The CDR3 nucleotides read TGCGCCAACAGCTTGGCCCACGCAGGGTCCTATGGCTACACCTTC. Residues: CANSLAHAGSYGYTF.

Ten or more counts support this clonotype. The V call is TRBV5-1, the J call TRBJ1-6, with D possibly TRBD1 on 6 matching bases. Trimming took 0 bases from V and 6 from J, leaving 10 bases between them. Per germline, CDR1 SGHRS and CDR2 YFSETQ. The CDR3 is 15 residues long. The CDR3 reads CASSLDRGSNSPLHF. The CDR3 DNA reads TGCGCCAGCAGCTTGGATAGGGGGAGTAATTCACCCCTCCACTTT.

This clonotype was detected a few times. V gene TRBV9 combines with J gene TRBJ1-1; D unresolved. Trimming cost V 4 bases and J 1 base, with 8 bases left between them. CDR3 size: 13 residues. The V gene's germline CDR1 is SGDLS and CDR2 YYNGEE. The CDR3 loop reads CASSQDWNTEAFF. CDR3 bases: TGTGCCAGCAGCCAGGACTGGAACACTGAAGCTTTCTTT.

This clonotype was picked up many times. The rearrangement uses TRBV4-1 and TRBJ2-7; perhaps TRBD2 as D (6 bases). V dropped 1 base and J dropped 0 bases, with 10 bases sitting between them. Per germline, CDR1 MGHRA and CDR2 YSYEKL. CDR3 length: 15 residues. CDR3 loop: CASSQVAGISYEQYF. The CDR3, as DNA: TGCGCCAGCAGCCAAGTGGCGGGGATCTCCTACGAGCAGTACTTC.

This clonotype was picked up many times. The CDR3 sequence: CSAPGQAYNEQFF. The CDR3 nucleotides are TGCAGTGCCCCCGGGCAGGCGTACAATGAGCAGTTCTTC. V usage is TRBV20-1 and J usage is TRBJ2-1; D not certain. Trimming pared 6 bases from V and 4 bases from J, leaving 13 bases between. Germline CDR1 DFQATT, CDR2 SNEGSKA (reference sequence). The CDR3 consists of 13 residues.

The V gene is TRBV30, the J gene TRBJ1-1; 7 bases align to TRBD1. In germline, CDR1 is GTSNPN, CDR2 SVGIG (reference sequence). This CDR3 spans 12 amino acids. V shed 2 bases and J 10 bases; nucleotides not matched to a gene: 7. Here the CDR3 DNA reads TGTGCCTGGAGTCCTTCCGACAGGGTAGCTTTCTTT. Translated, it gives CAWSPSDRVAFF.

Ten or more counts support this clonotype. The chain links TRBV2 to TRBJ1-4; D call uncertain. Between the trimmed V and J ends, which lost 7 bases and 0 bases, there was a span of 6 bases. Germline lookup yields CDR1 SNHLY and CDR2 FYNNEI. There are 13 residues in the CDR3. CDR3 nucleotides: TGTGCCAGCATATTTGCAACTAATGAAAAACTGTTTTTT. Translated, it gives CASIFATNEKLFF.

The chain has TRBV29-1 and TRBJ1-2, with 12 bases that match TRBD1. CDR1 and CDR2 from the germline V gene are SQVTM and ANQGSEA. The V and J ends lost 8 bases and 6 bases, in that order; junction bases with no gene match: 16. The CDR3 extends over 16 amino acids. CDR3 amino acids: CSSYRDRGRRTDGYTF. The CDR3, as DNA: TGCAGCAGTTACCGGGACAGGGGGCGCCGGACGGATGGCTACACCTTC.

CDR3 nucleotide sequence: TGTGCCAGCAGTCCCTTCACAGAGAGACTAGAGACCCAGTACTTC. It translates to CASSPFTERLETQYF. J is TRBJ2-5 and V is TRBV27; D call uncertain. Germline lookup yields CDR1 MNHEY and CDR2 SMNVEV (reference sequence). Trimming stripped 5 bases from V and 4 bases from J, with 17 bases between. The CDR3 runs to 15 residues.

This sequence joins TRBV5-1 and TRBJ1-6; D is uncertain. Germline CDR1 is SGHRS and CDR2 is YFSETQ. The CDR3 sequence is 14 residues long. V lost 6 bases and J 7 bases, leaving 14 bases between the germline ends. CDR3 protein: CASKEGGDNSPLHF. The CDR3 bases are TGCGCCAGCAAAGAGGGAGGCGACAATTCACCCCTCCACTTT.

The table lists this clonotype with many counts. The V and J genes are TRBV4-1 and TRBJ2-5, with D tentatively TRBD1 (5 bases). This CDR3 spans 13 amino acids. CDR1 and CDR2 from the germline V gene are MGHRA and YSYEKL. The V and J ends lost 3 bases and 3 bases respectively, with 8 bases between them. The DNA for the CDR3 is TGCGCCAGCAGCCAGTTCAGGGAAGAGACCCAGTACTTC. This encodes CASSQFREETQYF.